Listed below are T cell receptor beta chains from one sample, sequenced in a study of cytomegalovirus exposure and HLA in healthy donors. The method was immunoSEQ multiplex PCR; TCRdb's version includes in-frame clones alone and lacks a portion of them. The table records roughly 200,000 clones, about three quarters of them present only once. Sequencing used PBMCs. All receptors derive from a woman aged 55-70 years in good health and CMV-seropositive. Each CDR3 is given with its conserved first and last residue. D genes are given only for firm matches. Where a row states a size, it is once, few, many or the class of an expanded clone; other rows omit it.

D gene,J gene,clone size,V gene,CDR3 protein,CDR3 DNA
-,TRBJ1-5,-,TRBV5-1,CASSLGQAPIETQHF,TGCGCCAGCAGCTTGGGTCAGGCCCCAATCGAAACCCAGCATTTT
-,TRBJ1-6,-,TRBV7-2,CASSLESGGRVGSPLHF,TGTGCCAGCAGCTTAGAGTCAGGTGGCAGGGTAGGTTCACCCCTCCACTTT
TRBD2,TRBJ2-1,-,TRBV11-1,CASSSGSYNEQFF,TGTGCCAGCTCTAGCGGGAGCTACAATGAGCAGTTCTTC
TRBD1,TRBJ2-7,-,TRBV28,CASSFGTGGVHEQYF,TGTGCCAGCAGTTTCGGCACAGGGGGCGTCCACGAGCAGTACTTC
TRBD1,TRBJ1-6,-,TRBV6-1,CASSEYWGQGFSPLHF,TGTGCCAGCAGTGAATACTGGGGACAGGGGTTTTCACCCCTCCACTTT
TRBD1,TRBJ2-2,-,TRBV29-1,CSVEVQGAGELFF,TGCAGCGTTGAAGTGCAGGGGGCCGGGGAGCTGTTTTTT
TRBD2,TRBJ2-7,-,TRBV7-9,CASSYSTGGGISSYEQYF,TGTGCCAGCAGCTATTCCACGGGGGGGGGCATTTCTTCCTACGAGCAGTACTTC
-,TRBJ2-1,few,TRBV11-2,CASSLATGSYNEQFF,TGTGCCAGCAGCTTAGCAACTGGGAGCTACAATGAGCAGTTCTTC
-,TRBJ2-3,-,TRBV7-8,CASSFGLSTDTQYF,TGTGCCAGCAGCTTTGGACTCAGCACAGATACGCAGTATTTT
-,TRBJ2-7,-,TRBV14,CASKWPLAYEQYF,TGTGCCAGCAAGTGGCCGCTTGCCTACGAGCAGTACTTC
-,TRBJ2-5,-,TRBV7-2,CASSSIEGWGPETQYF,TGTGCCAGCAGCTCGATCGAAGGCTGGGGCCCAGAGACCCAGTACTTC
TRBD1,TRBJ1-2,-,TRBV27,CASSPGGQGTGGYTF,TGTGCCAGCAGTCCCGGGGGACAGGGGACGGGTGGCTACACCTTC
-,TRBJ2-6,-,TRBV6-6,CATSTVVSGANVLTF,TGTGCCACCTCTACAGTGGTCTCTGGGGCCAACGTCCTGACTTTC
TRBD1,TRBJ1-1,-,TRBV29-1,CSAGSRQGNTEAFF,TGCAGCGCTGGGTCCAGACAGGGGAACACTGAAGCTTTCTTT
TRBD1,TRBJ2-7,-,TRBV13,CASSLHTSGTGAYEQYF,TGTGCCAGCAGCCTACATACCAGCGGGACAGGGGCCTACGAGCAGTACTTC
TRBD2,TRBJ2-1,-,TRBV5-1,CASSSSGLAGGRPGFF,TGCGCCAGCAGCTCGTCGGGACTAGCGGGCGGACGCCCGGGGTTCTTC
-,TRBJ2-5,few,TRBV20-1,CSAAQETQYF,TGCAGTGCAGCACAAGAGACCCAGTACTTC
TRBD1,TRBJ2-7,-,TRBV30,CAWSVGTGFEQYF,TGTGCCTGGAGTGTGGGGACAGGGTTCGAGCAGTACTTC
-,TRBJ2-1,-,TRBV7-3,CASSSEANSYNEQFF,TGTGCCAGCAGCTCTGAAGCCAACTCCTACAATGAGCAGTTCTTC
TRBD2,TRBJ2-1,-,TRBV27,CASSSQFGLAGGRLFF,TGTGCCAGCAGTTCCCAATTCGGACTAGCGGGAGGCCGGCTGTTCTTC
-,TRBJ2-7,-,TRBV28,CASSLVGAKGGYEQYF,TGTGCCAGCAGTTTAGTTGGGGCTAAAGGTGGTTACGAGCAGTACTTC
TRBD2,TRBJ2-3,few,TRBV9,CASSEGSSGGPFTDTQYF,TGTGCCAGCAGTGAGGGTTCTAGCGGGGGACCCTTCACAGATACGCAGTATTTT
TRBD1,TRBJ1-4,few,TRBV7-2,CASSATGRDEKLFF,TGTGCCAGCAGCGCGACAGGGCGTGATGAAAAACTGTTTTTT
TRBD1,TRBJ2-5,-,TRBV5-1,CASTPRQGQETQYF,TGCGCCAGCACCCCCAGACAGGGCCAAGAGACCCAGTACTTC
TRBD2,TRBJ2-7,-,TRBV4-3,CASSQDSGGGANEQYF,TGCGCCAGCAGCCAAGATTCGGGCGGGGGGGCGAATGAGCAGTACTTC